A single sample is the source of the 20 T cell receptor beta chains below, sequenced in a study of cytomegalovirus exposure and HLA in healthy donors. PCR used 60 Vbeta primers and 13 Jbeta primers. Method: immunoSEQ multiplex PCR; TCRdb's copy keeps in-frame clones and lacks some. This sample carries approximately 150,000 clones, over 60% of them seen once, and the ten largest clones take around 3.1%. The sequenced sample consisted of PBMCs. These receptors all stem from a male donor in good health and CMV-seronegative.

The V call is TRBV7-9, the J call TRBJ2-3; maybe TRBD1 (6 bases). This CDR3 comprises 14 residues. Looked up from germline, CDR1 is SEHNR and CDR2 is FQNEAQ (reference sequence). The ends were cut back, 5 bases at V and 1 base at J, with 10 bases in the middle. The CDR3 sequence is CASSPRGGTDTQYF. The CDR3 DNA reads TGTGCCAGCAGCCCCAGGGGAGGCACAGATACGCAGTATTTT.

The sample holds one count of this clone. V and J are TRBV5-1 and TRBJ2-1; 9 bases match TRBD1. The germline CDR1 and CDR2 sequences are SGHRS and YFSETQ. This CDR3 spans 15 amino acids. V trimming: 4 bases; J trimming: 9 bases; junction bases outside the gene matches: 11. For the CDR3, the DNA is TGCGCCAGCAGCCCAGGGACAGGGAAGATGGGTGAGCAGTTCTTC. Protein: CASSPGTGKMGEQFF.

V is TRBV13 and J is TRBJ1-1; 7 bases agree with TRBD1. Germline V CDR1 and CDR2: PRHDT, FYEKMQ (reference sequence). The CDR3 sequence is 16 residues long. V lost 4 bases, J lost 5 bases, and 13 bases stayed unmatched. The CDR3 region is CASSSPDRTGVTEAFF. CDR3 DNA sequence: TGTGCCAGCAGCTCTCCAGACCGCACAGGGGTAACTGAAGCTTTCTTT.

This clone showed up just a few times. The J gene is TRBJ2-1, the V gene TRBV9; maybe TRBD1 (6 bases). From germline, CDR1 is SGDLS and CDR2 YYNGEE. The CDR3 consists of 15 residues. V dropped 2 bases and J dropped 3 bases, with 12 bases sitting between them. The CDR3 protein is CASSVAGADYNEQFF. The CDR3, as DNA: TGTGCCAGCAGCGTGGCAGGGGCCGACTACAATGAGCAGTTCTTC.

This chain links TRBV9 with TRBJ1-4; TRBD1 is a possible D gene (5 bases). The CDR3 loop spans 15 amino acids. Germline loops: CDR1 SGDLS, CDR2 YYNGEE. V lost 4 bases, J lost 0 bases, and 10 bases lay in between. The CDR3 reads CASSLGAATNEKLFF. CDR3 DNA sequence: TGTGCCAGCAGCCTTGGGGCTGCAACTAATGAAAAACTGTTTTTT.

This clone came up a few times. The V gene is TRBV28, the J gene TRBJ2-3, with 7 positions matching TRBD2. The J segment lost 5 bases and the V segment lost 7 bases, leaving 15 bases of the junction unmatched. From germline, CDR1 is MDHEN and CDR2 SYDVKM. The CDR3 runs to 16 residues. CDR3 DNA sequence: TGTGCCAGCACCGACCGGGGTGGGAGGGCGAGAGATACGCAGTATTTT. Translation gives CASTDRGGRARDTQYF.

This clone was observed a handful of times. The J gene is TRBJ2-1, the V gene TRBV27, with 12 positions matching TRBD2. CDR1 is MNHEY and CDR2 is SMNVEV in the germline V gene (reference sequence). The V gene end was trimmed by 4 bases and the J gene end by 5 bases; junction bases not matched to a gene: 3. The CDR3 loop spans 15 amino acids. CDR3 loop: CASSSRTSGNNEQFF. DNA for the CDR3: TGTGCCAGCAGTTCCCGGACTAGCGGGAACAATGAGCAGTTCTTC.

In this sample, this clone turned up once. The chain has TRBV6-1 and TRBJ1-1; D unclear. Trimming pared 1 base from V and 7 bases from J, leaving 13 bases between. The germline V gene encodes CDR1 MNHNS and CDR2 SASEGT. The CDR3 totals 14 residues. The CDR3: CASSEGSRRYEAFF. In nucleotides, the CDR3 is TGTGCCAGCAGTGAAGGAAGCAGGAGGTATGAAGCTTTCTTT.

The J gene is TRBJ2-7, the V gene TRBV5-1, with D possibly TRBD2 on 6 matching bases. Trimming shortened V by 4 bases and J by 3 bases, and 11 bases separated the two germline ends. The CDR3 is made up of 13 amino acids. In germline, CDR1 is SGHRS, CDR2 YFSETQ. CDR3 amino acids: CASSTDGSYEQYF. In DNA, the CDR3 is TGCGCCAGCAGCACGGACGGGAGCTACGAGCAGTACTTC.

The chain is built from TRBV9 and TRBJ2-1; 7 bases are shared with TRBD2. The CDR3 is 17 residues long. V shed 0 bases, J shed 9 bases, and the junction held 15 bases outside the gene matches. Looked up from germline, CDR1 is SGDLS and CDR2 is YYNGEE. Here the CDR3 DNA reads TGTGCCAGCAGCGTAGACCCCCTGCGGAGCGGGAAGAGTGAGCAGTTCTTC. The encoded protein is CASSVDPLRSGKSEQFF.

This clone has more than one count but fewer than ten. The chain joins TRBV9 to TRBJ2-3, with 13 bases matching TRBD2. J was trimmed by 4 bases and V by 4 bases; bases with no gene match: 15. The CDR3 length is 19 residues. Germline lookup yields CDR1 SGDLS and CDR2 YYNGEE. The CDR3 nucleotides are TGTGCCAGCAGCACTAGCGGGGGGGTTAAATGGTCTGTCCCAGATACGCAGTATTTT. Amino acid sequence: CASSTSGGVKWSVPDTQYF.

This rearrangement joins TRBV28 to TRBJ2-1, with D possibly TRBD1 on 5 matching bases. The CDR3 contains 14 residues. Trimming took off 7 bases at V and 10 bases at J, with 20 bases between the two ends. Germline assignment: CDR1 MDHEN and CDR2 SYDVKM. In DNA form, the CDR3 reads TGTGCCAGCACTCCTGTAGCAGGCTACAGGGAGCAGTTCTTC. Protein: CASTPVAGYREQFF.

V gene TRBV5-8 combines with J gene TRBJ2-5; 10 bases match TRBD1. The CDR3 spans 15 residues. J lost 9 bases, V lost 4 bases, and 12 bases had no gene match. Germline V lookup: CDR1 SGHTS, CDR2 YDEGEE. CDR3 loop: CASSPGQGGKTAQYF. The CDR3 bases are TGTGCCAGCAGCCCCGGACAGGGGGGAAAAACGGCCCAGTACTTC.

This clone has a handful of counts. Written as DNA, the CDR3 is TGTGCCAGCAGCCTACTTGGGCCGAACACTGAAGCTTTCTTT. This gives the protein CASSLLGPNTEAFF. The chain combines TRBV7-6 with TRBJ1-1; D ambiguous. The germline gives CDR1 SGHVS, CDR2 FNYEAQ. Trimming pared 5 bases from V and 1 base from J, leaving 11 bases between. The CDR3 totals 14 residues. Filled out from reference TRBV7-6 and TRBJ1-1, the complete variable domain reads GAGVSQSPRYKVTKRGQDVALRCDPISGHVSLYWYRQALGQGPEFLTYFNYEAQQDKSGLPNDRFSAERPEGSISTLTIQRTEQRDSAMYRCASSLLGPNTEAFFGQGTRLTVV.

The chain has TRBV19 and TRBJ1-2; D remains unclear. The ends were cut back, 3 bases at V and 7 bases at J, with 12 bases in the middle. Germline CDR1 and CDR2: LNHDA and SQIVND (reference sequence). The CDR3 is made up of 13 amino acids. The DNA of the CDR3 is TGTGCCAGTAGTATGAGCGTTCGGGGTGGCTACACCTTC. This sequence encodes CASSMSVRGGYTF.

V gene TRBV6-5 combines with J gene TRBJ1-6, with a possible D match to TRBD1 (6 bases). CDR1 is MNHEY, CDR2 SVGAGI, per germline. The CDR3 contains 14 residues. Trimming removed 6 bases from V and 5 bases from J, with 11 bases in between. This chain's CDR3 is CASRTGEHNSPLHF. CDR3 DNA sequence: TGTGCCAGCAGGACAGGTGAACATAATTCACCCCTCCACTTT.

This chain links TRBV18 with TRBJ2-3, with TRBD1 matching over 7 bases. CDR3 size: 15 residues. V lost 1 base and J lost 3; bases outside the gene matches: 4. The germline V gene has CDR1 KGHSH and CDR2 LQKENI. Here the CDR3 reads CASSPRAGGTDTQYF. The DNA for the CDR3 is TGTGCCAGCTCACCACGGGCAGGGGGAACAGATACGCAGTATTTT.

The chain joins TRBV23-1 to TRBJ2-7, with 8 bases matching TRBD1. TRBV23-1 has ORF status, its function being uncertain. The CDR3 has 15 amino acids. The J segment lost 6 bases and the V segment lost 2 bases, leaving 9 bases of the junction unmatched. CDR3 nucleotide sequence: TGCGCCAGCAGTCAAAGCCGGACAGGGTTCTGCGAGCAGTACTTC. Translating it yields CASSQSRTGFCEQYF.

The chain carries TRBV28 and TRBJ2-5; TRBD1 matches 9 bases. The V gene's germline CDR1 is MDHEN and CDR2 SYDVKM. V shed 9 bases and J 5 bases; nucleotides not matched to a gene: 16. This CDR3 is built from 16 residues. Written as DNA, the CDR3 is TGTGCCAGTTCTCTCCCCGGGACAGGGAGGAGGGAGACCCAGTACTTC. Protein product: CASSLPGTGRRETQYF.

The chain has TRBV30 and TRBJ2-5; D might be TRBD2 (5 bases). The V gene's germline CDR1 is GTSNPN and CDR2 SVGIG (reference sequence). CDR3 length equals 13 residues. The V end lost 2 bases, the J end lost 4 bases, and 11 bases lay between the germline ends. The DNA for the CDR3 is TGTGCCTGGAGTCGGGGATTAGGAGAGACCCAGTACTTC. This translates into CAWSRGLGETQYF.